These 23 T cell receptor beta chains came from one sample sequenced in a study of cytomegalovirus exposure and HLA in healthy donors. The PCR contained 60 Vbeta and 13 Jbeta primers. Only in-frame clones appear in the TCRdb table, and some are missing; sequencing was by immunoSEQ multiplex PCR. The repertoire consists of 80,000 or so clones, with 63% occurring once and the leading ten covering approximately 5.8%. The source material was PBMCs. Receptors originate from a man aged 30 to 45 in good health and CMV-seropositive.

The V and J genes are TRBV7-9 and TRBJ2-1, with 13 bases matching TRBD2. Germline V lookup: CDR1 SEHNR, CDR2 FQNEAQ (reference sequence). J gave up 7 bases and V 4 bases, and 4 bases lay outside the gene matches. CDR3 size: 15 residues. CDR3 protein: CASSSRLAGGNEQFF. The DNA for the CDR3 is TGTGCCAGCAGCTCACGACTAGCGGGAGGAAATGAGCAGTTCTTC.

CDR3 in DNA: TGTGCCAGCAGCCATCACACGGACACCCCCGAGGAGCAGTACTTC. Residues: CASSHHTDTPEEQYF. The genes are TRBV14 and TRBJ2-7, with a weak D call TRBD1 (5 bases). V lost 3 bases and J 7 bases, leaving 19 bases between the germline ends. Germline assignment: CDR1 SGHDN and CDR2 FVKESK. The CDR3 has 15 residues.

The CDR3, as DNA: TGTGCCAGCAGCTTGGGGACAGACTCCTACGAGCAGTACTTC. Its translation: CASSLGTDSYEQYF. The V call is TRBV7-7, the J call TRBJ2-7; TRBD1 matches at 7 bases. There are 14 residues in the CDR3. The V gene's germline CDR1 is SSHAT and CDR2 FNYEAQ (reference sequence). The ends lost 3 bases at V and 0 bases at J; junction bases unmatched: 2.

This clone was counted only a few times. The rearrangement joins TRBV5-1 to TRBJ2-3, with 8 bases that match TRBD2. CDR1 is SGHRS, CDR2 YFSETQ, per germline. The V gene end was trimmed by 5 bases and the J gene end by 0 bases; junction bases not matched to a gene: 5. The CDR3 totals 15 residues. The CDR3 bases are TGCGCCAGCAGGCGTAGCGGGACTAGCACAGATACGCAGTATTTT. It encodes CASRRSGTSTDTQYF.

This clone has a handful of counts. The V and J genes are TRBV6-1 and TRBJ1-2; D perhaps matches TRBD1 (5 bases). Germline CDR1 reads MNHNS; CDR2 reads SASEGT. Trimming took off 1 base at V and 10 bases at J, with 13 bases between the two ends. This CDR3 has 13 amino acids. The CDR3 region is CASSEVGHLLYTF. The CDR3 nucleotides are TGTGCCAGCAGTGAAGTTGGACATCTTCTCTACACCTTC.

The genes are TRBV20-1 and TRBJ1-1; no clear D. Germline CDR1 is DFQATT and CDR2 is SNEGSKA (reference sequence). The CDR3 consists of 11 residues. V dropped 8 bases and J dropped 1 base, with 8 bases sitting between them. The DNA of the CDR3 is TGCAGTTATCACAGGAACACTGAAGCTTTCTTT. Translation: CSYHRNTEAFF.

This clone has more than one count but fewer than ten. V usage is TRBV27 and J usage is TRBJ2-3, with a weak D call TRBD1 (6 bases). Germline CDR1 is MNHEY and CDR2 is SMNVEV (reference sequence). V lost 6 bases and J lost 5, with 18 bases in between. The CDR3 has 15 residues. CDR3 nucleotides: TGTGCCAGCAGCCGCATCGGGACACGGGGAGATACGCAGTATTTT. Encoded protein: CASSRIGTRGDTQYF.

This clone was detected a few times. The J gene is TRBJ2-5, the V gene TRBV5-1, with 8 bases matching TRBD2. The CDR3 consists of 15 residues. In germline, CDR1 is SGHRS, CDR2 YFSETQ. J lost 3 bases, V lost 7 bases, and 11 bases had no gene match. CDR3 region: CASRQNGRGEETQYF. CDR3 nucleotide sequence: TGCGCCAGCCGTCAAAATGGGCGGGGGGAAGAGACCCAGTACTTC.

This clone was found a few times. CDR3 sequence (DNA): TGTGCCAGTAGGGGGGCTCCTATCTCCGCTGGAAACACCATATATTTT. Amino acids: CASRGAPISAGNTIYF. This chain joins TRBV19 and TRBJ1-3, with D possibly TRBD1 on 6 matching bases. Germline-derived CDR1 and CDR2 are LNHDA and SQIVND (reference sequence). The CDR3 totals 16 residues. V was pared by 6 bases and J by 2 bases, with 17 bases between.

The CDR3 bases are TGTGCCAGCTCACCATTAGCGGGGAACACAGATACGCAGTATTTT. Its protein product is CASSPLAGNTDTQYF. The V and J genes are TRBV18 and TRBJ2-3; 8 positions agree with TRBD2. The CDR3 length is 15 residues. Germline loops: CDR1 KGHSH, CDR2 LQKENI. Trimming at V came to 2 bases and at J to 2 bases, leaving 3 bases not matched to a gene.

The chain uses TRBV6-4 and TRBJ2-1, with TRBD1 identical over 10 bases. This CDR3 is built from 16 residues. Germline V CDR1 and CDR2: MRHNA, SNTAGT. The J segment lost 6 bases and the V segment lost 2 bases, leaving 7 bases of the junction unmatched. CDR3 in amino acids: CASSDTRQGASNEQFF. The CDR3, as DNA: TGTGCCAGCAGTGACACACGACAGGGGGCGTCCAATGAGCAGTTCTTC.

By share, this clone ranks as medium-sized. CDR3 bases: TGTGCCAGCAGCCAAGATGGGAGCTCTGGGGCCAACGTCCTGACTTTC. Translation gives CASSQDGSSGANVLTF. J is TRBJ2-6 and V is TRBV4-2; D perhaps matches TRBD2 (5 bases). CDR3 length equals 16 residues. The germline CDR1 and CDR2 sequences are LGHNA and YNFKEQ. V gave up 0 bases and J gave up 0 bases, with 6 bases separating them.

The chain joins TRBV19 to TRBJ2-2; tentatively, D is TRBD2 (5 bases). Looked up from germline, CDR1 is LNHDA and CDR2 is SQIVND (reference sequence). Trimming pared 5 bases from V and 0 bases from J, leaving 10 bases between. This CDR3 is built from 15 residues. Here the CDR3 reads CASSLSGTNTGELFF. CDR3 nucleotides: TGTGCCAGTAGTTTGAGCGGAACGAACACCGGGGAGCTGTTTTTT.

The CDR3: CASSLVRSFETQYF. DNA for the CDR3: TGTGCCAGCAGCTTGGTCCGGTCCTTCGAGACCCAGTACTTC. The rearrangement joins TRBV5-6 to TRBJ2-5, with unresolved D. V was clipped by 0 bases and J by 5 bases, with 11 bases between them. The CDR3 loop spans 14 amino acids. Germline values: CDR1 SGHDT, CDR2 YYEEEE.

The chain combines TRBV7-9 with TRBJ1-3; 9 positions agree with TRBD1. There are 18 residues in the CDR3. The ends lost 6 bases at V and 0 bases at J; junction bases unmatched: 12. Germline V lookup: CDR1 SEHNR, CDR2 FQNEAQ (reference sequence). The chain's CDR3 is CASRTSGTGKGSGNTIYF. CDR3 DNA: TGTGCCAGCAGAACATCCGGGACAGGGAAGGGCTCTGGAAACACCATATATTTT.

This clone was seen a few times. V gene TRBV27 combines with J gene TRBJ1-1; no firm D call. The length of the CDR3 is 14 residues. V shed 6 bases and J shed 5 bases, with 16 bases lying between them. Germline CDR1 is MNHEY and CDR2 is SMNVEV (reference sequence). CDR3 sequence reads: CASRRAGSWTEAFF. In DNA form, the CDR3 reads TGTGCCAGCAGACGTGCGGGGAGTTGGACTGAAGCTTTCTTT.

The rearrangement joins TRBV10-3 to TRBJ2-2; 8 bases agree with TRBD1. Germline V gene data show CDR1 as ENHRY and CDR2 as SYGVKD. This CDR3 spans 18 amino acids. J lost 4 bases, V lost 2 bases, and 12 bases had no gene match. CDR3 DNA sequence: TGTGCCATCAGTGAGCCCCTCGGGAGCCAGGGGGCCACCGGGGAGCTGTTTTTT. Its protein product is CAISEPLGSQGATGELFF.

The rearrangement links TRBV10-1 to TRBJ2-5; D ambiguous. The J call may not be correct, given that the DNA end is closer to TRBJ2-7. The CDR3 loop spans 13 amino acids. Looked up from germline, CDR1 is WNHNN and CDR2 is SYGVQD (reference sequence). Here the CDR3 DNA reads TGCGCCAGCGCCTCCCCGCAATCCTACGAGCAGTACTTC. It is translated as CASASPQSYEQYF.

The chain couples TRBV7-2 to TRBJ2-7; TRBD2 matches at 7 bases. Trimming at V came to 5 bases and at J to 5 bases, leaving 12 bases not matched to a gene. The germline V gene has CDR1 SGHTA and CDR2 FQGNSA. The CDR3 runs to 15 residues. CDR3 in amino acids: CASSPFGAGEDEQYF. DNA of the CDR3: TGTGCCAGCAGCCCCTTCGGGGCGGGAGAGGACGAGCAGTACTTC. Full variable domain (missing parts from reference TRBV7-2 and TRBJ2-7): GAGVSQSPSNKVTEKGKDVELRCDPISGHTALYWYRQSLGQGLEFLIYFQGNSAPDKSGLPSDRFSAERTGGSVSTLTIQRTQQEDSAVYLCASSPFGAGEDEQYFGPGTRLTVT.

In its sample, this clone was seen once. The chain combines TRBV5-4 with TRBJ2-7, with 8 bases matching TRBD1. The CDR3 is 14 residues long. Per germline, CDR1 SGHNT and CDR2 YYREEE (reference sequence). The V gene end was trimmed by 3 bases and the J gene end by 3 bases; junction bases not matched to a gene: 5. CDR3 loop: CASSWRQGSYEQYF. The DNA for the CDR3 is TGTGCCAGCAGCTGGAGACAGGGGAGCTACGAGCAGTACTTC. Variable domain in full (rest from reference TRBV5-4 and TRBJ2-7): ETGVTQSPTHLIKTRGQQVTLRCSSQSGHNTVSWYQQALGQGPQFIFQYYREEENGRGNFPPRFSGLQFPNYSSELNVNALELDDSALYLCASSWRQGSYEQYFGPGTRLTVT.

This chain uses TRBV10-3 with TRBJ2-7; the match to TRBD2 covers 9 bases. Germline CDR1 is ENHRY and CDR2 is SYGVKD. The length of the CDR3 is 14 residues. J was trimmed by 1 base and V by 4 bases; bases with no gene match: 2. The CDR3 bases are TGTGCCATCAGTGCTGCGGGGGGGTCCTACGAGCAGTACTTC. This translates into CAISAAGGSYEQYF.

The V call is TRBV6-5, the J call TRBJ1-1; a weak D match, TRBD1 (6 bases). The germline V gene has CDR1 MNHEY and CDR2 SVGAGI. V lost 7 bases and J lost 2, with 14 bases in between. This CDR3 is 14 amino acids long. The CDR3: CASTATGLNTEAFF. In nucleotides, the CDR3 is TGTGCCAGCACAGCCACAGGGCTTAACACTGAAGCTTTCTTT.

J is TRBJ1-2 and V is TRBV7-2, with D unclear. The CDR3 is made up of 13 amino acids. Germline CDR1 SGHTA, CDR2 FQGNSA. Between the trimmed V and J ends, which lost 1 base and 8 bases, there was a span of 11 bases. The CDR3 nucleotides read TGTGCCAGCAGCTTAGAGTCCCGGCGGGGCTACACCTTC. This translates into CASSLESRRGYTF.